This TCR beta chain was profiled in a study of blood T cell repertoires in COVID-19. Study overall: Specimens from acute and convalescent COVID-19 originated in the United States, Italy and Spain. In each case, the material was cDNA or gDNA derived from T cells, B-cell-depleted T cells, or PBMCs.

Authors' data handling: How many nucleated cells were present was estimated from reference gene primer amplification. TCRdb keeps only in-frame clones here, not all; method: immunoSEQ multiplex PCR. V, J and clone size are taken as reported in that table, and D and trimming were inferred from the DNA itself. The sample shows hundreds of thousands of clones, over 65% of them seen only once. This CDR3 region has 16 residues. Unmatched junction bases numbered 12, after V lost 5 bases and J lost 6 bases. Looked up from germline, CDR1 is SGHVS and CDR2 is FQNEAQ. Sequenced material: peripheral blood. The chain combines TRBV7-8 with TRBJ2-3; 9 bases fit TRBD1. This sequence originates from a woman of 80 years or more with acute or convalescent COVID-19. The CDR3 reads CASSPPYRGLEDTQYF. The CDR3 nucleotides read TGTGCCAGCAGCCCCCCCTACAGGGGGCTAGAGGATACGCAGTATTTT.